This T cell receptor beta chain was documented in a study of shared clonotypes between healthy human individuals (TCRdb year 2020). For context, the study as a whole: The cohort comprised a couple of women and a few men aged 18 to 49 years. For each donor, three plates each were used for CD4 naive and CD4 memory, two plates were used for CD8 naive, and one plate was used for CD8 memory. Blood TCR repertoires of five healthy adults were deeply sequenced to estimate repertoire size and the extent of clonotype sharing between individuals. To increase sequencing depth and limit assay-specific biases, different laboratories used diverse techniques to prepare libraries and sequence TCR repertoires. Per donor, leukapheresis produced somewhere between about 0.85 and 8.9 billion PBMCs. On the study overall, not on this receptor specifically: Larger estimated clonotype richness was generally found for naive subsets than for memory subsets. Higher generation probabilities were observed for clonotypes shared by all four sorted-subset donors than for non-shared clonotypes. Based on pairwise subsampling, the degree of clonotype sharing among donors was expected to be affected by sequencing depth. The small number of donors limited the genetic and exposure-history diversity represented. Sampling was limited to blood, and TCR repertoires in tissue likely differ from TCR repertoires in blood. Incomplete sequencing was indicated by rarefaction of sorted-subset datasets, despite the large sequencing depth. Sharing across several donors was observed for around 5% of naive CD4, over 3% of naive CD8, 2.3% of memory CD4, and over 0.3% of memory CD8 clonotypes.

Donors were healthy HIV-negative adults with no recently reported acute infections or vaccinations. Every donor was a Caucasian adult residing in Nashville, Tennessee, USA. CD8 memory samples combined magnetically selected CD45RO+ cells with CCR7-negative CD45RA+ effector memory (TemRA) cells. Blood was collected by leukapheresis, and PBMCs were isolated by Ficoll-Histopaque density gradient centrifugation and then cryopreserved in liquid nitrogen vapor phase. Purity and quantity of every magnetically sorted T cell population were checked by analytical flow cytometry. Genomic DNA was isolated from every sorted fraction and measured by UV absorbance on a Nanodrop 2000c. This clone was seen a few times. This receptor's antigen is unknown. Base quality data are lacking; no much larger clone is found one base away. This sample also contains other DNA sequences that code for the same CDR3. According to the germline V gene, CDR1 reads SQVTM and CDR2 reads ANQGSEA. Relative to germline, V is 6 bases shorter and J is 0 bases shorter, with 8 bases between their ends. Counted from cysteine to phenylalanine, this CDR3 has 12 amino acids. The CDR3 DNA has 36 bases and is translated from base 1.

TCR CDR3 regions were amplified from genomic DNA by multiplex PCR using the deep immunoSEQ assay. For each cell subset, the extracted genomic DNA was distributed evenly across all wells of several immunoSEQ 96-well plates, and each plate served as one replicate. For sorted subsets, roughly 200 ng of genomic DNA, equivalent to 25,000 to 35,000 T cell genomes, went into each replicate PCR. Purified libraries were quantified with a Qubit 3.0 fluorometer, sized on a Bioanalyzer 2100, and re-quantified with the KAPA Library Quantification kit. Every immunoSEQ 96-well plate was sequenced on a dedicated single-read 150-cycle Illumina NextSeq 550 flow cell. For the original study's pipeline: Because the immunoSEQ output included only junctional sequences and no quality scores, the filtering could not be the same as the filtering used for full-length reads. To assign V/J genes and CDR3, sequences were annotated against IMGT germline references using PyIR, a Python wrapper for IgBLAST v1.9. Reads were filtered out if the reads had weak V/J assignments (E-value above 1e-6), no CDR3, stop codons, out-of-frame junctions, or ambiguous translated residues. V3J clonotypes were defined by identical inferred V gene, J gene, and CDR3 amino acid sequence. Percentage overlap between repertoires was computed as shared unique clonotypes divided by the size of the smaller repertoire. RTK rarefaction, the Chao1 estimator, and Recon v2.1 estimates of unobserved clonotypes were used to assess repertoire richness. OLGA was used to compute generation probabilities for all TCRbeta clonotypes that the gDNA method yielded from a handful of donors. TCRdb carries this immuneACCESS record with in-frame sequences only. Its versions omit some clonotypes, under half of them owing to an unresolved V gene in the studies checked, with the rest unexplained. The V and J calls and clone size come from that table; D and trimming were worked out from the DNA. Here the sample has under 80,000 clones; about 63% occur a single time. Of the sample, roughly 49% is held by the ten largest clones.

The clonotype was recovered from a man aged 25-40 years in good health. Rearrangement joined TRBV29-1 to TRBJ1-1, with the D segment identity uncertain. Sequencing was carried out using memory CD8+ T cells sorted from blood. The meaning of the sample's cell subset or site label: CD45RO+ cells pooled with CCR7-negative TemRA cells. The CDR3 is CSVTYMNTEAFF. The base sequence is TGCAGCGTCACGTACATGAACACTGAAGCTTTCTTT. Extended through the reference TRBV29-1 and TRBJ1-1 proteins, this CDR3 yields the full variable domain: SAVISQKPSRDICQRGTSLTIQCQVDSQVTMMFWYRQQPGQSLTLIATANQGSEATYESGFVIDKFPISRPNLTFSTLTVSNMSPEDSSIYLCSVTYMNTEAFFGQGTRLTVV.